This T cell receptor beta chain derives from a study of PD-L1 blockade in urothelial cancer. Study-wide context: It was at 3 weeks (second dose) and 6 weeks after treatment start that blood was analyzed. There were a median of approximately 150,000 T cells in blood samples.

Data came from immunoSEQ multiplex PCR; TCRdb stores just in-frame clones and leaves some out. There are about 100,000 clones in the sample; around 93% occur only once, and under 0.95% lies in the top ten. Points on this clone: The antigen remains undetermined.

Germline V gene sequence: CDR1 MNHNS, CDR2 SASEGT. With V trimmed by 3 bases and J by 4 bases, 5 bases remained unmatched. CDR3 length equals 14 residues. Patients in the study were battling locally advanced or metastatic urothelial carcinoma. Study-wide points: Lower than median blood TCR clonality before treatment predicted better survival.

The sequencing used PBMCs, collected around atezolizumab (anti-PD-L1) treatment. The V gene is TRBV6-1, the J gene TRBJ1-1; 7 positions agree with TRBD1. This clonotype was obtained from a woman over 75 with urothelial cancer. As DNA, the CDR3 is TGTGCCAGCAGTGACAGGGGGAAGGGCACTGAAGCTTTCTTT. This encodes CASSDRGKGTEAFF.